One sample yielded the 21 T cell receptor beta chains listed below, sequenced in a study of shared clonotypes between healthy human individuals. Assay: immunoSEQ multiplex PCR; the TCRdb copy retains only in-frame clones and omits some. The table records 1.6 million or so clones, just under 99% of them present only once. Sequenced sample: naive CD4+ T cells sorted from blood. Regarding subset: CD45RA+ positively selected. Source of these receptors: a man in his thirties or forties in good health.

About this clone itself: Other nucleotide sequences from this sample produce the same CDR3. V and J are TRBV11-2 and TRBJ2-1; D remains ambiguous. The germline V and J ends were trimmed by 1 base and 7 bases, with 11 bases remaining between them. The CDR3 runs to 14 residues. Germline lookup yields CDR1 SGHAT and CDR2 FQNNGV. DNA for the CDR3: TGTGCCAGCAGCTTAGTCGGTGGCGGAAATGAGCAGTTCTTC. It translates to CASSLVGGGNEQFF. The full variable domain, its missing parts supplied by reference TRBV11-2 and TRBJ2-1, is EAGVAQSPRYKIIEKRQSVAFWCNPISGHATLYWYQQILGQGPKLLIQFQNNGVVDDSQLPKDRFSAERLKGVDSTLKIQPAKLEDSAVYLCASSLVGGGNEQFFGPGTRLTVL.

The CDR3 region has the DNA TGCGCCAGCAGCTTGGAGGGCCCAGGCCAAGGGGAGCTGTTTTTT. It specifies CASSLEGPGQGELFF. The gene calls are TRBV5-1 and TRBJ2-2; D call uncertain. Germline V CDR1 and CDR2: SGHRS, YFSETQ. The CDR3 covers 15 residues. The V gene lost 0 bases and the J gene lost 8 bases, with 14 bases spanning the gap.

Regarding this clone: This specimen includes other DNA sequences encoding the same CDR3. The chain links TRBV5-1 to TRBJ2-3; D ambiguous. Germline-derived CDR1 and CDR2 are SGHRS and YFSETQ. The V end lost 1 base, the J end lost 4 bases, and 4 bases lay between the germline ends. The CDR3 extends over 12 amino acids. CDR3 region: CASSLTPDTQYF. The CDR3 nucleotides read TGCGCCAGCAGCTTGACCCCAGATACGCAGTATTTT.

The chain couples TRBV4-1 to TRBJ2-2; D possibly corresponds to TRBD1 (6 bases). Germline V lookup: CDR1 MGHRA, CDR2 YSYEKL. This CDR3 is built from 16 residues. V lost 0 bases and J lost 1, with 9 bases in between. This CDR3 reads CASSQEVGQNTGELFF. CDR3 coding DNA: TGCGCCAGCAGCCAAGAAGTGGGACAGAACACCGGGGAGCTGTTTTTT.

Note on this clone: This CDR3 is also generated by other DNA sequences in the sample. The chain recombines TRBV6-6 with TRBJ1-4; the D gene is possibly TRBD1 (5 bases). V was clipped by 6 bases and J by 0 bases, with 8 bases between them. Germline V gene sequence: CDR1 MNHNY, CDR2 SVGAGI (reference sequence). The CDR3 length is 14 residues. The CDR3 reads CASSPTATNEKLFF. The CDR3, as DNA: TGTGCCAGCAGCCCGACAGCAACTAATGAAAAACTGTTTTTT.

Comments on this clone: This specimen includes other DNA sequences encoding the same CDR3. This chain connects TRBV5-1 to TRBJ2-7, with 8 bases that match TRBD2. The CDR3 length is 15 residues. V lost 0 bases, J lost 1 base, and 3 bases stayed unmatched. CDR1 and CDR2 (germline): SGHRS, YFSETQ. The CDR3: CASSLVASGSYEQYF. CDR3 DNA: TGCGCCAGCAGCTTGGTTGCTAGCGGGTCCTACGAGCAGTACTTC.

This clone was seen a single time. This specimen includes other DNA sequences encoding the same CDR3. The chain links TRBV5-1 to TRBJ2-3; D unresolved. Per germline, CDR1 SGHRS and CDR2 YFSETQ. V lost 0 bases, J lost 2 bases, and 7 bases lay in between. The CDR3 consists of 14 residues. The CDR3: CASSLETATDTQYF. The CDR3 region has the DNA TGCGCCAGCAGCTTGGAAACAGCCACAGATACGCAGTATTTT.

This clone is a singleton in its sample. The genes are TRBV7-3 and TRBJ2-1; D ambiguous. This CDR3 is built from 12 residues. Germline values: CDR1 SGHTA, CDR2 FQGTGA. Trimming took off 5 bases at V and 1 base at J, with 3 bases between the two ends. The CDR3 region has the DNA TGTGCCAGCAGCCCGTCCTACAATGAGCAGTTCTTC. This translates into CASSPSYNEQFF.

V is TRBV20-1 and J is TRBJ2-1, with no clear D. This CDR3 contains 11 residues. The V and J ends lost 0 bases and 12 bases respectively, with 9 bases between them. Germline assignment: CDR1 DFQATT and CDR2 SNEGSKA (reference sequence). The CDR3 DNA reads as TGCAGTGCTAGAGATCTGACGGGGCAGTTCTTC. Residues: CSARDLTGQFF.

J is TRBJ2-7 and V is TRBV29-1, with D hard to call. Germline V gene lookup returns CDR1 SQVTM and CDR2 ANQGSEA. The CDR3 loop spans 12 amino acids. The V end was cut by 6 bases, the J end by 5 bases, with 14 bases between. CDR3 protein: CSVPELRDEQYF. CDR3 nucleotides: TGCAGCGTCCCCGAACTACGGGACGAGCAGTACTTC.

The CDR3 coding sequence is TGTGCCAGCAGTCTACTGGGGAGGGCGGACGAGCAGTACTTC. It specifies CASSLLGRADEQYF. The chain joins TRBV2 to TRBJ2-7, with 7 bases aligning to TRBD2. Losses at the gene ends were 5 bases for V and 5 bases for J; bases not matched to a gene: 9. The CDR3 sequence is 14 residues long. CDR1 and CDR2 from the germline V gene are SNHLY and FYNNEI.

V gene TRBV14 combines with J gene TRBJ2-7; 10 bases map to TRBD1. With 4 bases clipped from V and 4 bases from J, the junction kept 13 bases outside the gene matches. The germline V gene has CDR1 SGHDN and CDR2 FVKESK. The length of the CDR3 is 17 residues. In nucleotides, the CDR3 is TGTGCCAGCAGCCCACGACCGGACAGGGGGTATAGGTACGAGCAGTACTTC. It specifies CASSPRPDRGYRYEQYF. Combining the CDR3 with reference TRBV14 and TRBJ2-7 gives the whole variable domain EAGVTQFPSHSVIEKGQTVTLRCDPISGHDNLYWYRRVMGKEIKFLLHFVKESKQDESGMPNNRFLAERTGGTYSTLKVQPAELEDSGVYFCASSPRPDRGYRYEQYFGPGTRLTVT.

V usage is TRBV28 and J usage is TRBJ2-1; D remains unclear. This CDR3 is built from 14 residues. V was shortened by 3 bases and J by 4 bases, with 10 bases between the two germline ends. Looked up from germline, CDR1 is MDHEN and CDR2 is SYDVKM. The CDR3 DNA follows: TGTGCCAGCAGTTTCGCTAGGCCTTACAATGAGCAGTTCTTC. Its translation: CASSFARPYNEQFF.

The rearrangement links TRBV5-1 to TRBJ2-3; D not certain. This CDR3 contains 13 residues. Germline V CDR1 and CDR2: SGHRS, YFSETQ. Trimming stripped 4 bases from V and 2 bases from J, with 8 bases between. The chain's CDR3 is CASSGITTDTQYF. The DNA for the CDR3 is TGCGCCAGCAGCGGGATCACCACAGATACGCAGTATTTT.

The chain recombines TRBV5-1 with TRBJ1-1, with a tentative D call TRBD1 (5 bases). Trimming shortened V by 0 bases and J by 7 bases, and 13 bases separated the two germline ends. This CDR3 has 14 amino acids. Germline V CDR1 and CDR2: SGHRS, YFSETQ. DNA of the CDR3: TGCGCCAGCAGCTTGGGGGTCTTGGGGGATGAAGCTTTCTTT. Protein: CASSLGVLGDEAFF.

The V and J genes are TRBV5-1 and TRBJ2-2; 7 nucleotides line up with TRBD1. CDR3 length: 17 amino acids. CDR1 is SGHRS and CDR2 is YFSETQ in the germline V gene. V lost 0 bases and J lost 4; bases outside the gene matches: 9. CDR3: CASSLAPGGGGTGELFF. The CDR3 DNA reads as TGCGCCAGCAGCTTGGCCCCAGGGGGTGGTGGCACCGGGGAGCTGTTTTTT. Based on the CDR3 plus reference TRBV5-1 and TRBJ2-2, the full variable domain is KAGVTQTPRYLIKTRGQQVTLSCSPISGHRSVSWYQQTPGQGLQFLFEYFSETQRNKGNFPGRFSGRQFSNSRSEMNVSTLELGDSALYLCASSLAPGGGGTGELFFGEGSRLTVL.

The V call is TRBV19, the J call TRBJ2-7; no definite D call. The CDR3 runs 11 residues. V was clipped by 9 bases and J by 4 bases, with 10 bases between them. Germline V gene sequence: CDR1 LNHDA, CDR2 SQIVND (reference sequence). The CDR3 loop is CASGTAYEQYF. The DNA of the CDR3 is TGTGCCAGCGGAACAGCGTACGAGCAGTACTTC.

This clone appeared a single time. The chain links TRBV5-6 to TRBJ2-4, with a tentative D call TRBD2 (5 bases). The V end was cut by 4 bases, the J end by 3 bases, with 14 bases between. This CDR3 contains 15 residues. Germline lookup yields CDR1 SGHDT and CDR2 YYEEEE. The CDR3 DNA reads TGTGCCAGCAGCCTTTACCGGGAATACAAAAACATTCAGTACTTC. Protein: CASSLYREYKNIQYF.

The genes are TRBV29-1 and TRBJ2-5; weak D call: TRBD1 (6 bases). In germline, CDR1 is SQVTM, CDR2 ANQGSEA. Trimming cost V 5 bases and J 5 bases, with 12 bases left between them. CDR3 size: 12 residues. The DNA for the CDR3 is TGCAGCGTTACACAGGGTGCTGAGACCCAGTACTTC. Protein sequence: CSVTQGAETQYF.

The chain employs TRBV4-1 and TRBJ2-7; unclear D gene. CDR1 MGHRA and CDR2 YSYEKL come from the germline V gene. V was shortened by 3 bases and J by 0 bases, with 12 bases between the two germline ends. The CDR3 covers 15 residues. The CDR3 sequence is CASSHSFQRSYEQYF. In DNA, the CDR3 is TGCGCCAGCAGCCATAGTTTTCAGCGCTCCTACGAGCAGTACTTC.

The chain is built from TRBV7-2 and TRBJ2-6; D call uncertain. The CDR3 extends over 16 amino acids. Germline assignment: CDR1 SGHTA and CDR2 FQGNSA. V was cut by 1 base and J by 0 bases, with 7 bases left in between. Here the CDR3 DNA reads TGTGCCAGCAGCTTAGTTCGGAACTCTGGGGCCAACGTCCTGACTTTC. Translated, it gives CASSLVRNSGANVLTF.